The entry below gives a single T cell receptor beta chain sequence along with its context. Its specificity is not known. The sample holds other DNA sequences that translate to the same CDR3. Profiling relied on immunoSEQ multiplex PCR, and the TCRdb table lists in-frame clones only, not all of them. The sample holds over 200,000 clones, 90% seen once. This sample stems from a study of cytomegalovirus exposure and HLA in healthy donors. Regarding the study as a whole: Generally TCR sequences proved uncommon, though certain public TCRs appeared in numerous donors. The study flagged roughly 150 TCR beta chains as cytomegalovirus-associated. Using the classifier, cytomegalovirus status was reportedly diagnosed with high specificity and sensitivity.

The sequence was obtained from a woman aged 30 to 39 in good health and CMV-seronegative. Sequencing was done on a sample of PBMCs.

CDR3 loop: CASSYTGNTEAFF. In nucleotides, the CDR3 is TGTGCCAGCAGTTATACCGGGAACACTGAAGCTTTCTTT. The chain joins TRBV6-5 to TRBJ1-1, with D uncertain. With 3 bases removed from V and 1 base from J, the gap between germline ends came to 6 bases. The CDR3 is 13 amino acids. Germline CDR1 and CDR2: MNHEY and SVGAGI.